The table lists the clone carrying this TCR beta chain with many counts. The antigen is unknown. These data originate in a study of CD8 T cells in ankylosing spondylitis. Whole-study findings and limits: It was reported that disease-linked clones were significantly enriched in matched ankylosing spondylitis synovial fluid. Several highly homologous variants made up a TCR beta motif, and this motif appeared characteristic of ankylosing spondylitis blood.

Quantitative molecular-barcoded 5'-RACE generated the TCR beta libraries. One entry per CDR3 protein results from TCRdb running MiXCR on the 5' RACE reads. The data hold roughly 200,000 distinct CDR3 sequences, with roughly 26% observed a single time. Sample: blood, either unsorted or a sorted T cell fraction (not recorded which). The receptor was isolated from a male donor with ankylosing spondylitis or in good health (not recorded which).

The CDR3 coding sequence is TGTGCCAGCAGCCTTGGGGGACAAAAAAGCTATGGCTACACCTTC. It encodes CASSLGGQKSYGYTF. The chain recombines TRBV7-8 with TRBJ1-2; the D gene is possibly TRBD1 (6 bases). This CDR3 has 15 amino acids. V was shortened by 5 bases and J by 4 bases, with 17 bases between the two germline ends. Germline CDR1 SGHVS, CDR2 FQNEAQ.